The clone carrying this TCR beta chain has just one count. The antigen is undetermined. Produced via immunoSEQ multiplex PCR; TCRdb's table is partial and in-frame only. There are some 580,000 clones in the sample; nearly 98% occur only once, and approximately 0.33% lies in the top ten. Trimming pared 1 base from V and 2 bases from J, leaving 3 bases between. Looked up from germline, CDR1 is MNHEY and CDR2 is SMNVEV (reference sequence). The CDR3 runs 13 residues. It was CD45RO-negative cells, positively selected for CCR7, that made up naive CD8 cells, with terminally differentiated effector memory CD45RA+ cells excluded. Donors comprised only Caucasian adults living in Nashville, Tennessee. This sample was included in a study of shared clonotypes between healthy human individuals. General study points: The study found about 5% of naive CD4 clonotypes shared across a few donors. On the whole, naive subsets had larger estimated richness than memory subsets had.

The sequence was obtained from a man aged 30 to 45 in good health. The chain has TRBV27 and TRBJ2-1; D unclear. Sequencing was carried out using naive CD8+ T cells sorted from blood. The CDR3 loop reads CASSLYTYNEQFF. DNA of the CDR3: TGTGCCAGCAGTTTATATACCTACAATGAGCAGTTCTTC.